A selection of T cell receptor beta chains follows, all from one sample in a study of graft-versus-host responses after intestinal transplantation. The assay was immunoSEQ multiplex PCR, and TCRdb's table has in-frame clones only and misses some. The table includes some 25,000 clones, around two fifths detected once. This specimen was alloreactive CD4+ T cells from a mixed lymphocyte reaction culture, taken before intestinal transplant. The receptors originated from a human patient who received an intestinal transplant. CDR3s include the opening cysteine and the closing phenylalanine or tryptophan.

v_gene	len	CDR3aa
TRBV6-5	13	CASSYTRTYGYTF
TRBV7-8	15	CASSLFRGVVYEQYF
TRBV11-2	14	CASSYEGLNTEAFF
TRBV20-1	11	CSASGFAEQFF
TRBV5-1	17	CASSLFPASGGAYEQFF
TRBV7-6	19	CASSRLAGLASGSYNEQFF
TRBV6-1	13	CASGGVADEKLFF
TRBV30	12	CAWSVYGNTIYF
TRBV5-1	18	CASSGGTSGRARRYEQYF
TRBV6-5	15	CASSSDLSGRGEQYF
TRBV4-2	15	CASSQDAGRDYGYTF
TRBV15	15	CATSRGTGNTNEQFF
TRBV6-6	14	CASSPQGAGYEQYF
TRBV4-3	16	CASSRVAGNRVGGYTF
TRBV9	15	CASSVATGGYEKLFF
TRBV9	16	CASGVGSWGPSDTQYF
TRBV18	16	CASSPTYRDREGGYTF
TRBV7-9	14	CASSLAGGNYGYTF
TRBV6-6	15	CASSYGDRFAGELFF
TRBV11-2	15	CASSFLGQVGTEAFF
TRBV9	15	CASSPHPGDYNEQFF
TRBV6-5	14	CASSYWQAYNEQFF
TRBV7-2	14	CASTPGPSYNEQFF
TRBV19	15	CASSIRLAGGYEQYF
TRBV28	11	CASAYLGEQFF
TRBV7-2	16	CASSSGGGPWTDTQYF
TRBV5-1	16	CASSLFFWQGYNEQFF
TRBV30	13	CAWSIHSNQPQHF
TRBV6-5	13	CASRGQGINEQFF
TRBV6-5	15	CASARAGGGDYTQYF
TRBV7-2	14	CASSWGRGTDTQYF
TRBV15	15	CATSRDRGRNTEAFF
TRBV2	18	CASTPLGGPSDNTDTQYF
TRBV5-1	16	CASSLGARGSGNTIYF
TRBV12-5	17	CASGLSYYSQGSYEQYF
TRBV7-6	16	CASSPRDRVYTGELFF
TRBV28	14	CASRPSQGRRGYTF
TRBV18	14	CASSSTDMNTEAFF
TRBV6-5	13	CASSRAVGYEQYF